Listed here is a single T cell receptor beta chain. The antigen is unknown. V lost 0 bases and J lost 13, with 16 bases in between. Germline V gene data show CDR1 as SGHRS and CDR2 as YFSETQ. The CDR3 is 13 residues long. Library construction for TCR beta used iRepertoire HTBI primers and Arm-PCR of CDR3 regions. Authors' data handling: Identified across the samples were 60 to 70 TRBV segments and roughly 13 TRBJ segments. TCRdb independently ran MiXCR on the multiplex PCR reads; one entry per CDR3 protein. TCRdb's processing, not the authors', yielded these V and J calls. Among roughly 450,000 distinct CDR3 sequences listed, 23% were seen once. Time point given: persistent/refractory GD, antithyroid drugs over 5 years with positive TRAb. RNA from PBMCs was the source of the TCR library. It was by American Thyroid Association guidelines that Graves' disease was diagnosed. This specimen belongs to a study of regulatory T cells in long-lasting Graves disease. Findings of the study overall: Persistent patients shared more public clonotypes (about 2,700) than newly diagnosed patients (approximately 1,000). Persistent disease was associated with favored TRBV28 usage and with favored use of TRBJ1-2 and TRBJ2-5.

The sample consisted of peripheral blood mononuclear cells (PBMCs), taken when the disease was refractory, from a patient treated with antithyroid drugs. The chain carries TRBV5-1 and TRBJ2-5; D may be TRBD1 (6 bases). The sequence derives from a female donor with Graves disease. The chain's CDR3 is CASSLGNRENTYF. The CDR3 nucleotides are TGCGCCAGCAGCTTGGGAAACAGGGAAAACACGTACTTC.